One sample yielded the 7 T cell receptor beta chains listed below, sequenced in a study of shared clonotypes between healthy human individuals. Profiled with immunoSEQ multiplex PCR; TCRdb holds only in-frame clones, not every one. The data show around 700,000 clones, with 73% seen just once and 1.5% to 2% held by the top ten. Sequencing used memory CD4+ T cells sorted from blood. As for subset: CD45RA-negative fraction. The receptors originated from a woman aged 25 to 39 in good health.

J is TRBJ1-4 and V is TRBV5-1, with TRBD1 identical over 8 bases. Trimming cost V 4 bases and J 8 bases; bases outside gene matches: 10. The CDR3 contains 15 residues. Germline-derived CDR1 and CDR2 are SGHRS and YFSETQ. The CDR3 here is CASSGGQGGGEKLFF. The CDR3 DNA reads as TGCGCCAGCAGCGGCGGACAGGGCGGCGGGGAAAAACTGTTTTTT.

CDR3 nucleotide sequence: TGTGCCAGCTTGACCCTTCTGGCGGGAGAAGCTTTCTTT. It encodes CASLTLLAGEAFF. The chain employs TRBV6-1 and TRBJ1-1; unclear D gene. The length of the CDR3 is 13 residues. Deletions cut 8 bases from V and 8 bases from J, with 18 bases between. The germline gives CDR1 MNHNS, CDR2 SASEGT.

The sample holds one count of this clone. The chain recombines TRBV12-5 with TRBJ1-1, with 9 bases matching TRBD1. J lost 7 bases, V lost 7 bases, and 7 bases had no gene match. The germline CDR1 and CDR2 sequences are LGHNT and FRNRAP. The CDR3 is 13 residues long. The CDR3 region has the DNA TGTGCTAGTGACCCTACAGGGGGCGGTGAAGCTTTCTTT. Protein product: CASDPTGGGEAFF.

The J gene is TRBJ2-5, the V gene TRBV27, with TRBD1 matching over 9 bases. With 5 bases clipped from V and 5 bases from J, the junction kept 15 bases outside the gene matches. The CDR3 is made up of 17 amino acids. The germline gives CDR1 MNHEY, CDR2 SMNVEV (reference sequence). This chain's CDR3 is CASSPGQGGLAAETQYF. CDR3 nucleotides: TGTGCCAGCAGTCCGGGACAGGGTGGGCTAGCAGCGGAGACCCAGTACTTC.

The genes are TRBV28 and TRBJ1-4; weak D call: TRBD1 (6 bases). V gave up 6 bases and J gave up 7 bases, with 15 bases separating them. The CDR3 totals 14 residues. Per germline, CDR1 MDHEN and CDR2 SYDVKM. CDR3 DNA sequence: TGTGCCAGCAGGAGACAGGCCGCAGGTGAAAAACTGTTTTTT. This sequence encodes CASRRQAAGEKLFF.

This clone was observed once. The rearrangement uses TRBV7-2 and TRBJ2-3; D possibly corresponds to TRBD2 (6 bases). CDR1 is SGHTA and CDR2 is FQGNSA in the germline V gene. This CDR3 has 15 residues. Deletions cut 6 bases from V and 0 bases from J, with 13 bases between. CDR3 region: CASRVGGSSTDTQYF. CDR3 coding DNA: TGTGCCAGCAGGGTGGGGGGTTCTAGCACAGATACGCAGTATTTT.

The chain combines TRBV7-7 with TRBJ2-3; 7 bases map to TRBD2. The CDR3 is made up of 17 amino acids. Per the germline V gene, CDR1 is SSHAT and CDR2 is FNYEAQ (reference sequence). J lost 2 bases, V lost 5 bases, and 13 bases had no gene match. The CDR3 protein is CASSRGVNSGYTDTQYF. The CDR3 DNA is TGTGCCAGCAGCCGGGGGGTGAATAGCGGTTACACAGATACGCAGTATTTT.